The next 10 T cell receptor beta chains were all read from a single sample in a study of T cells in Graves' hyperthyroidism and ophthalmopathy. Authors of the study amplified TCR beta CDR3 regions from RNA transcripts. HTBI primers drove first-round RT-PCR of the TCR CDR3. Via MiXCR, TCRdb re-called the multiplex PCR reads, giving one row per CDR3 protein. The sample shows hundreds of thousands of distinct CDR3 sequences, around a third of them seen only once. Sequencing input: blood. These receptors were obtained from a middle-aged woman with Graves' hyperthyroidism.

This clonotype was recorded a few times. The rearrangement uses TRBV27 and TRBJ2-7, with a tentative D call TRBD2 (6 bases). Per the germline V gene, CDR1 is MNHEY and CDR2 is SMNVEV (reference sequence). The CDR3 spans 13 residues. Between the trimmed V and J ends, which lost 3 bases and 7 bases, there was a span of 13 bases. CDR3 residues: CASSFPSSGEQYF. The CDR3 DNA reads TGTGCCAGCAGTTTTCCGTCCAGCGGGGAGCAGTACTTC.

This clonotype was counted only a few times. The chain employs TRBV19 and TRBJ1-5; D is perhaps TRBD1 (5 bases). Germline-derived CDR1 and CDR2 are LNHDA and SQIVND (reference sequence). The V end was cut by 5 bases, the J end by 1 base, with 12 bases between. CDR3 length: 15 amino acids. The CDR3: CASSRSGDSNQPQHF. In DNA form, the CDR3 reads TGTGCCAGTAGTCGATCCGGGGACAGCAATCAGCCCCAGCATTTT.

This chain joins TRBV2 and TRBJ2-7; D remains ambiguous. Germline assignment: CDR1 SNHLY and CDR2 FYNNEI. Trimming took 7 bases from V and 7 from J, leaving 14 bases between them. This CDR3 region has 12 residues. CDR3 loop: CASIGKEREQYF. CDR3 coding DNA: TGTGCCAGCATTGGGAAGGAGAGGGAGCAGTACTTC.

The gene calls are TRBV11-2 and TRBJ2-1; D uncertain. Germline V CDR1 and CDR2: SGHAT, FQNNGV. V was pared by 1 base and J by 9 bases, with 7 bases between. The CDR3 totals 12 residues. CDR3: CASSLVGVEQFF. The DNA for the CDR3 is TGTGCCAGCAGCTTAGTAGGAGTTGAGCAGTTCTTC.

The chain carries TRBV12-3 or TRBV12-4 and TRBJ1-5; 8 bases fit TRBD1. Trimming took 6 bases from V and 3 from J; bases not matched to a gene: 13. The CDR3 runs to 17 residues. The CDR3 nucleotides read TGTGCCAGCAGGGAAAGCAGGGGGCGAAGGGACAATCAGCCCCAGCATTTT. Amino acid sequence: CASRESRGRRDNQPQHF.

This clonotype was found once. Since no conserved phenylalanine or tryptophan closes the CDR3, a read error is the likely cause. This chain uses TRBV29-1 with TRBJ1-2; D is possibly TRBD1 (5 bases). V shed 3 bases and J shed 8 bases, with 19 bases lying between them. The CDR3 has 14 residues. The germline V gene has CDR1 SQVTM and CDR2 ANQGSEA. The CDR3 nucleotides read TGCAGCGTTGATATTCTTTTGGGAGGGGACGGCTACACCCTC. This codes for CSVDILLGGDGYTL.

This clonotype showed up just a few times. The chain is built from TRBV9 and TRBJ1-2; 9 bases match TRBD1. The CDR3 length is 15 residues. Germline V gene data show CDR1 as SGDLS and CDR2 as YYNGEE. V lost 3 bases, J lost 4 bases, and 7 bases stayed unmatched. CDR3 sequence reads: CASSEGQGSLYGYTF. The CDR3 DNA is TGTGCCAGCAGCGAGGGACAGGGAAGCCTCTATGGCTACACCTTC.

J is TRBJ1-1 and V is TRBV19, with D maybe TRBD1 (6 bases). Germline V CDR1 and CDR2: LNHDA, SQIVND (reference sequence). The CDR3 sequence is 13 residues long. V shed 8 bases and J shed 2 bases, with 12 bases lying between them. The CDR3 protein is CASLRGGNTEAFF. The CDR3 DNA reads as TGTGCCAGTCTACGGGGGGGCAACACTGAAGCTTTCTTT.

Concerning this clonotype: A much more abundant neighbour one base away suggests this may be a read error. The chain links TRBV12-5 to TRBJ1-1; D not resolved. V lost 7 bases to trimming and J lost 4 bases, with 10 bases between them. Germline V gene lookup returns CDR1 LGHNT and CDR2 FRNRAP. The CDR3 totals 12 residues. The CDR3 is CASDQGGTEAFF. In DNA form, the CDR3 reads TGTGCTAGTGACCAAGGCGGCACTGAAGCTTTCTTT.

The chain couples TRBV20-1 to TRBJ1-3; unclear D gene. The V end lost 3 bases, the J end lost 2 bases, and 14 bases lay between the germline ends. The CDR3 is made up of 15 amino acids. Germline CDR1 and CDR2: DFQATT and SNEGSKA (reference sequence). The CDR3 is CSARPGSLTGNTIYF. In DNA form, the CDR3 reads TGCAGTGCTAGGCCGGGGAGTCTCACTGGAAACACCATATATTTT.